The sequence of this T cell receptor beta chain was determined in a study of post-analysis software for immune sequencing data. General study points: About 5 TRBV segments, including TRBV5-6, TRBV5-1 and TRBV20-1, were more frequent in patients than controls.

As for this clonotype: Its antigen is not identified.

The CDR3 loop spans 16 amino acids. Trimming cost V 6 bases and J 2 bases; bases outside gene matches: 11. Germline values: CDR1 MNHEY, CDR2 SVGAGI. Unique molecular identifiers were present in the TCR beta cDNA libraries. TCRdb itself ran the PCR reads through MiXCR, one entry per CDR3 protein. The sample has 350,000 to 500,000 distinct CDR3 sequences, roughly 38% seen once. J is TRBJ2-3 and V is TRBV6-5, with TRBD2 identical over 7 bases. The receptor's source is a girl aged 2 to 10 with multiple sclerosis. Sequencing input: blood. The CDR3 coding sequence is TGTGCCAGCAGATTCCATAGCGGGTCGAACACAGATACGCAGTATTTT. This encodes CASRFHSGSNTDTQYF.